A single sample gave rise to the 13 T cell receptor beta chains below, sequenced in a study of post-analysis software for immune sequencing data (dated by TCRdb to about 2015). Findings and caveats that apply to the study as a whole: Patients showed significantly higher frequencies than controls for a few TRBV segments, among them TRBV5-6, TRBV5-1 and TRBV20-1.

Library method: PCR. Data came from an Illumina HiSeq 2500. To reduce PCR and sequencing biases, unique molecular identifiers were built into the TCR beta cDNA libraries. In TCRdb, the public reads were trimmed at Q25 with fastp and aligned with MiXCR, with productive beta chains retained. For every CDR3 protein sequence, its rows merge into one entry that carries the most common genes and DNA. This sample has 550,000 to 700,000 distinct CDR3 sequences in its table, and around 44% of those were observed once. Together, the top ten hold more than 1.5% of the sample. Antigen specificity for these receptors is unknown. Material for sequencing was blood. These receptors came from a girl aged 10-17 years with multiple sclerosis.

This clonotype was found a few times. V usage is TRBV14 and J usage is TRBJ2-5, with D perhaps being TRBD1 or TRBD2 (5 bases each). With the DNA end fitting TRBJ2-7 better, the J assignment may be wrong. In germline, CDR1 is SGHDN, CDR2 FVKESK. This CDR3 is 15 amino acids long. The CDR3: CASSLGAGMCHEQYF. The CDR3 region has the DNA TGTGCCAGCAGCCTCGGGGCAGGGATGTGTCACGAGCAGTACTTC.

For this clonotype: The germline gene is not matched at one end of the junction; a read error may be the cause. The gene calls are TRBV30 and TRBJ2-7; weak D call: TRBD2 (6 bases). CDR1 GTSNPN and CDR2 SVGIG come from the germline V gene (reference sequence). This CDR3 comprises 12 residues. The CDR3 is CAGMTRFNDQYF. The CDR3 DNA reads TGTGCCGGAATGACTAGATTCAACGACCAGTACTTC.

The rearrangement joins TRBV29-1 to TRBJ2-1, with D unclear. The CDR3 spans 15 residues. Germline CDR1 SQVTM, CDR2 ANQGSEA. V lost 0 bases to trimming and J lost 4 bases, with 13 bases between them. CDR3 nucleotide sequence: TGCAGCGTTGAAGATACCAGGTCCAAATACAATGAGCAGTTCTTC. Its translation: CSVEDTRSKYNEQFF.

This clonotype has only a few counts. V gene TRBV7-2 combines with J gene TRBJ2-4; tentative D call: TRBD2 (6 bases). Germline V lookup: CDR1 SGHTA, CDR2 FQGNSA. Trimming cost V 4 bases and J 3 bases, with 10 bases left between them. The CDR3 extends over 14 amino acids. The CDR3 spells CASSSRDFKNIQYF. The DNA for the CDR3 is TGTGCCAGCAGCTCGAGGGACTTCAAAAACATTCAGTACTTC. Variable domain in full (rest from reference TRBV7-2 and TRBJ2-4): GAGVSQSPSNKVTEKGKDVELRCDPISGHTALYWYRQSLGQGLEFLIYFQGNSAPDKSGLPSDRFSAERTGGSVSTLTIQRTQQEDSAVYLCASSSRDFKNIQYFGAGTRLSVL.

The chain couples TRBV21-1 to TRBJ2-1; TRBD2 was called by the table and not checked on the DNA. TRBV21-1 represents a pseudogene. There are 14 residues in the CDR3. CDR3 nucleotides: TGTGCCACGTTGACTAGCGGGAGGGACGATGAGCAGTTCTTC. Its translation is CATLTSGRDDEQFF.

V is TRBV4-1 and J is TRBJ2-1; 9 bases are shared with TRBD2. Germline V lookup: CDR1 MGHRA, CDR2 YSYEKL. CDR3 length equals 17 residues. V trimming: 0 bases; J trimming: 4 bases; junction bases outside the gene matches: 7. The CDR3 sequence: CASSQDPLAGGYNEQFF. The CDR3 coding sequence is TGCGCCAGCAGCCAAGATCCCTTGGCGGGGGGGTACAATGAGCAGTTCTTC.

The chain combines TRBV14 with TRBJ2-5; D is possibly TRBD1 or TRBD2 (5 bases each). This CDR3 has 15 residues. Germline V gene lookup returns CDR1 SGHDN and CDR2 FVKESK. V was clipped by 3 bases and J by 1 base, with 12 bases between them. For the CDR3, the DNA is TGTGCCAGCAGCCAGCTGCTTGGGGGCCAAGAGACCCAGTACTTC. Its translation is CASSQLLGGQETQYF.

The genes are TRBV12-3 or TRBV12-4 and TRBJ1-1; perhaps TRBD1 as D (6 bases). V shed 6 bases and J shed 4 bases, with 15 bases lying between them. The CDR3 contains 14 residues. The CDR3 DNA reads TGTGCCAGCAGGCTCCAGGGGTACCGCACTGAAGCTTTCTTT. Translated: CASRLQGYRTEAFF.

This clonotype has at least ten counts. The gene calls are TRBV4-1 and TRBJ1-4; D is perhaps TRBD1 (6 bases). The CDR3 extends over 17 amino acids. The V and J ends lost 1 base and 5 bases respectively, with 17 bases between them. Germline V gene sequence: CDR1 MGHRA, CDR2 YSYEKL. Here the CDR3 DNA reads TGCGCCAGCAGCCAAGGTCTGACGGGACAACCGAATGAAAAACTGTTTTTT. This sequence encodes CASSQGLTGQPNEKLFF.

Only one count was recorded for this clonotype. The genes are TRBV4-2 and TRBJ1-2; D gene uncertain. V shed 1 base and J shed 6 bases, with 9 bases lying between them. Germline V gives CDR1 LGHNA, CDR2 YNFKEQ. The CDR3 consists of 13 residues. CDR3 nucleotides: TGTGCCAGCAGCCAAGGTTTGGGGAATGGCTACACCTTC. It specifies CASSQGLGNGYTF.

This clonotype was observed a handful of times. V is TRBV7-2 and J is TRBJ2-5; weak D call: TRBD1 (5 bases). The J call may be wrong; the DNA end is better matched by TRBJ2-7. Germline loops: CDR1 SGHTA, CDR2 FQGNSA. The CDR3 sequence is 15 residues long. CDR3 coding DNA: TGTGCCAGCAGCTCCCGAGGACACCCGATCTACGAGCAGTACTTC. Amino acids: CASSSRGHPIYEQYF.

This clonotype came up a few times. V and J are TRBV7-9 and TRBJ1-2; TRBD1 aligns across 11 bases. Germline V CDR1 and CDR2: SEHNR, FQNEAQ (reference sequence). The CDR3 sequence is 15 residues long. V lost 7 bases, J lost 7 bases, and 11 bases stayed unmatched. The CDR3 nucleotides are TGTGCCAGCACCATCGGACAGGGGGCGACTAGTGGCTACACCTTC. This sequence encodes CASTIGQGATSGYTF.

This clonotype was seen repeatedly, ten times or more. CDR3 nucleotide sequence: TGCGCCAGCAGCCAAGCGACCAGGGACTACGAGCAGTACTTC. Amino acids: CASSQATRDYEQYF. The chain combines TRBV4-1 with TRBJ2-7; a weak D match, TRBD1 (5 bases). The V end lost 1 base, the J end lost 3 bases, and 10 bases lay between the germline ends. CDR3 length equals 14 residues. Germline V gives CDR1 MGHRA, CDR2 YSYEKL.